A single sample gave rise to the 17 T cell receptor beta chains below, sequenced in a study of beta chain features in type 1 diabetes. Expressed TCRB transcripts were sequenced because the isolated RNA had all been reverse transcribed beforehand. This table comes from immunoSEQ multiplex PCR, and its TCRdb copy is limited to in-frame clones, with some not included. The sample holds under 550,000 clones; more than 9.5% are singletons and the top ten take about 0.042%. The sequencing sample was made of naive CD4+ T cells from blood. All receptors come from a woman aged 18-29 years in good health.

The chain is built from TRBV29-1 and TRBJ2-1, with D perhaps matching TRBD1 (5 bases). The V end lost 4 bases, the J end lost 4 bases, and 20 bases lay between the germline ends. In germline, CDR1 is SQVTM, CDR2 ANQGSEA. The CDR3 runs 16 residues. The DNA for the CDR3 is TGCAGCGTTGGGCCGCGGCCCTCTAGGGGATACAATGAGCAGTTCTTC. Residues: CSVGPRPSRGYNEQFF.

This clone was found a few times. The chain employs TRBV5-1 and TRBJ2-7, with 8 bases identical to TRBD2. The CDR3 consists of 16 residues. The germline gives CDR1 SGHRS, CDR2 YFSETQ. The trim removed 0 bases at V and 4 bases at J, leaving 9 bases unmatched. CDR3 sequence reads: CASSLAGGLGLYEQYV. The CDR3, as DNA: TGCGCCAGCAGCTTGGCCGGGGGACTAGGGTTGTACGAGCAGTACGTC.

The genes are TRBV7-9 and TRBJ2-1, with TRBD1 as a possible D gene (6 bases). CDR3 length: 18 residues. Germline V gives CDR1 SEHNR, CDR2 FQNEAQ (reference sequence). V was shortened by 8 bases and J by 0 bases, with 23 bases between the two germline ends. CDR3 protein: CASPRVGGQGHSYNEQFF. CDR3 coding DNA: TGTGCCAGCCCCCGCGTCGGCGGGCAGGGACACTCCTACAATGAGCAGTTCTTC.

V gene TRBV4-3 combines with J gene TRBJ2-5; TRBD1 might be the D (8 bases). The CDR3 runs to 15 residues. Trimming took off 1 base at V and 4 bases at J, with 13 bases between the two ends. Germline CDR1 LGHNA, CDR2 YSLEER. CDR3 residues: CASSQGQGRGETQYF. The CDR3 DNA follows: TGCGCCAGCAGCCAAGGACAGGGGAGGGGAGAGACCCAGTACTTC.

This clone was seen a handful of times. The chain couples TRBV7-2 to TRBJ2-6; D is possibly TRBD1 (5 bases). There are 13 residues in the CDR3. Trimming cost V 11 bases and J 2 bases, with 10 bases left between them. Germline CDR1 and CDR2: SGHTA and FQGNSA. Here the CDR3 DNA reads TGTGCCGGGGCTCGCGCTGGGGCCAACGTCCTGACTTTC. It encodes CAGARAGANVLTF.

Concerning this clone: Possible read error: a much larger clone is one base away. The rearrangement joins TRBV7-2 to TRBJ2-6; no reliable D call. This CDR3 comprises 13 residues. Germline V CDR1 and CDR2: SGHTA, FQGNSA. V was trimmed by 3 bases and J by 2 bases, leaving 2 bases between them. This chain's CDR3 is CASSFPGANVLTF. DNA of the CDR3: TGTGCCAGCAGCTTTCCTGGGGCCAACGTCCTGACTTTC.

This clone was observed a handful of times. The CDR3 coding sequence is TGCAGCGGCGGGACAGGGGGCGCTGGGGCCAACGTCCTGACTTTC. Translating gives CSGGTGGAGANVLTF. This chain joins TRBV29-1 and TRBJ2-6; 12 positions match TRBD1. V gave up 7 bases and J gave up 2 bases; unmatched junction bases: 3. The CDR3 extends over 15 amino acids. Germline V lookup: CDR1 SQVTM, CDR2 ANQGSEA.

In DNA form, the CDR3 reads TGTGCCATCAATTGGGGAGGTAACACTGAAGCTTTCTTT. Translated, it gives CAINWGGNTEAFF. The chain has TRBV10-3 and TRBJ1-1, with no clear D. V dropped 7 bases and J dropped 2 bases, with 11 bases sitting between them. The CDR3 extends over 13 amino acids. CDR1 ENHRY and CDR2 SYGVKD come from the germline V gene.

The genes are TRBV5-1 and TRBJ2-4; tentative D call: TRBD1 (6 bases). The CDR3 consists of 15 residues. Germline V gene data show CDR1 as SGHRS and CDR2 as YFSETQ. The V gene lost 2 bases and the J gene lost 2 bases, with 11 bases spanning the gap. The CDR3 spells CASSLQTGPKNIQYF. In DNA, the CDR3 is TGCGCCAGCAGCTTACAAACAGGGCCCAAAAACATTCAGTACTTC. Drawing the rest from reference TRBV5-1 and TRBJ2-4, the complete variable domain is KAGVTQTPRYLIKTRGQQVTLSCSPISGHRSVSWYQQTPGQGLQFLFEYFSETQRNKGNFPGRFSGRQFSNSRSEMNVSTLELGDSALYLCASSLQTGPKNIQYFGAGTRLSVL.

This clone was seen only a few times. This chain uses TRBV4-1 with TRBJ2-1, with 8 positions matching TRBD2. The CDR3 consists of 16 residues. The V segment lost 0 bases and the J segment 5 bases; nucleotides outside the gene matches: 6. Germline CDR1 and CDR2: MGHRA and YSYEKL. The CDR3 nucleotides read TGCGCCAGCAGCCAAGATGGAGCCGGGGGGGACAATGAGCAGTTCTTC. The encoded protein is CASSQDGAGGDNEQFF.

This clone turned up a few times. In DNA form, the CDR3 reads TGTGCCAGCAGTTACCAGGGTGGGGAGACCCAGTACTTC. Protein product: CASSYQGGETQYF. The chain employs TRBV6-6 and TRBJ2-5, with D perhaps matching TRBD1 (5 bases). The V end lost 2 bases, the J end lost 5 bases, and 9 bases lay between the germline ends. Germline values: CDR1 MNHNY, CDR2 SVGAGI (reference sequence). The length of the CDR3 is 13 residues.

Only a few counts were recorded for this clone. The chain joins TRBV7-9 to TRBJ2-2; D gene uncertain. Germline V gives CDR1 SEHNR, CDR2 FQNEAQ (reference sequence). The CDR3 has 12 residues. V was trimmed by 2 bases and J by 6 bases, leaving 4 bases between them. CDR3 bases: TGTGCCAGCAGCTTATATCCCGGGGAGCTGTTTTTT. Translation gives CASSLYPGELFF.

V gene TRBV30 combines with J gene TRBJ2-7, with D possibly TRBD2 on 5 matching bases. V was shortened by 0 bases and J by 6 bases, with 21 bases between the two germline ends. Germline CDR1 and CDR2: GTSNPN and SVGIG (reference sequence). CDR3 length equals 16 residues. The CDR3 DNA follows: TGTGCCTGGAGTGTACTTGGAGGCCACCGAGGAATCGAGCAGTACTTC. Translated, it gives CAWSVLGGHRGIEQYF. Full variable domain (missing parts from reference TRBV30 and TRBJ2-7): SQTIHQWPATLVQPVGSPLSLECTVEGTSNPNLYWYRQAAGRGLQLLFYSVGIGQISSEVPQNLSASRPQDRQFILSSKKLLLSDSGFYLCAWSVLGGHRGIEQYFGPGTRLTVT.

The chain has TRBV5-6 and TRBJ1-2; D is unresolved. The V and J ends lost 4 bases and 8 bases respectively, with 15 bases between them. The V gene's germline CDR1 is SGHDT and CDR2 YYEEEE. The CDR3 is made up of 13 amino acids. In DNA, the CDR3 is TGTGCCAGCAGCACACTGCGTTCTATCGGCTACACCTTC. This codes for CASSTLRSIGYTF.

V is TRBV7-3 and J is TRBJ1-1, with D maybe TRBD1 (5 bases). Germline V CDR1 and CDR2: SGHTA, FQGTGA. CDR3 length equals 14 residues. Trimming took off 5 bases at V and 6 bases at J, with 16 bases between the two ends. The chain's CDR3 is CASSISGRGAEAFF. CDR3 DNA: TGTGCCAGCAGCATCTCAGGGAGAGGGGCTGAAGCTTTCTTT.

In this sample, this clone turned up a few times. The chain has TRBV18 and TRBJ2-5, with TRBD2 identical over 9 bases. The CDR3 extends over 15 amino acids. V was pared by 1 base and J by 1 base, with 1 base of the junction left unmatched. Germline CDR1 KGHSH, CDR2 LQKENI. CDR3 in DNA: TGTGCCAGCTCACCACATAGCGGGAGCCAAGAGACCCAGTACTTC. It translates to CASSPHSGSQETQYF.

CDR3 DNA sequence: TGTGCCAGTAACCGACTAGCGGGAGGGTGGGAGACCCAGTACTTC. Residues: CASNRLAGGWETQYF. The chain links TRBV19 to TRBJ2-5; 14 positions agree with TRBD2. The CDR3 runs 15 residues. The germline V gene encodes CDR1 LNHDA and CDR2 SQIVND (reference sequence). V shed 7 bases and J 5 bases; nucleotides not matched to a gene: 6.